Below, 15 T cell receptor beta chains from the same sample are listed, as sequenced in a study of PD-L1 blockade in urothelial cancer. The time point is: pretreatment peripheral blood. Libraries were prepared by immunoSEQ multiplex PCR; TCRdb keeps only in-frame clonotypes and omits some of them. The sample consists of tens of thousands of clones, 70% to 90% of them appearing once. The specimen comprised PBMCs, sampled around atezolizumab (anti-PD-L1) treatment. The source is a man between 60 and 75 years old with urothelial cancer.

This chain uses TRBV6-5 with TRBJ1-2; 7 nucleotides agree with TRBD1. Looked up from germline, CDR1 is MNHEY and CDR2 is SVGAGI. This CDR3 comprises 12 residues. Trimming took 10 bases from V and 7 from J; bases not matched to a gene: 9. The CDR3 here is CATARGGFGYTF. The CDR3 DNA reads as TGTGCCACCGCTAGAGGGGGCTTTGGCTACACCTTC.

J is TRBJ2-1 and V is TRBV21-1; the table gives TRBD2 as D, unverified against the DNA. TRBV21-1 represents a pseudogene. The CDR3 covers 16 residues. The CDR3 DNA follows: TGTGCCAGCAGCGCGCGACTAGCGGGAAGGGGTGATGAGCAGTTCTTC. Amino acids: CASSARLAGRGDEQFF.

The chain links TRBV25-1 to TRBJ2-3; D remains ambiguous. Deletions cut 6 bases from V and 0 bases from J, with 7 bases between. This CDR3 is built from 13 residues. CDR1 and CDR2 (germline): MGHDK, SYGVNS. This CDR3 is CASRTPSTDTQYF. As DNA, the CDR3 is TGTGCCAGCAGGACACCTAGCACAGATACGCAGTATTTT.

V and J are TRBV5-4 and TRBJ2-4, with a tentative D call TRBD2 (6 bases). Trimming cost V 4 bases and J 7 bases, with 15 bases left between them. The CDR3 is 14 amino acids. The germline V gene encodes CDR1 SGHNT and CDR2 YYREEE (reference sequence). The CDR3 nucleotides are TGTGCCAGCAGCGGAGGGACCAACCAGAACATTCAGTACTTC. Protein: CASSGGTNQNIQYF.

V is TRBV19 and J is TRBJ2-3; TRBD2 aligns across 14 bases. The CDR3 runs to 15 residues. Germline CDR1 is LNHDA and CDR2 is SQIVND (reference sequence). J gave up 5 bases and V 6 bases, and 4 bases lay outside the gene matches. CDR3 DNA sequence: TGTGCCAGTAGAGCCGGGACTAGCGGGAGAGATACGCAGTATTTT. Protein sequence: CASRAGTSGRDTQYF. Filled out from reference TRBV19 and TRBJ2-3, the complete variable domain reads DGGITQSPKYLFRKEGQNVTLSCEQNLNHDAMYWYRQDPGQGLRLIYYSQIVNDFQKGDIAEGYSVSREKKESFPLTVTSAQKNPTAFYLCASRAGTSGRDTQYFGPGTRLTVL.

V gene TRBV5-6 combines with J gene TRBJ1-2; D remains ambiguous. Trimming left V 6 bases short and J 0 bases short, with 21 bases between. This CDR3 is built from 17 residues. Germline V gene data show CDR1 as SGHDT and CDR2 as YYEEEE. The CDR3 here is CASTFVTDLGTNYGYTF. CDR3 nucleotides: TGTGCCAGCACCTTTGTAACAGATTTAGGAACTAACTATGGCTACACCTTC.

This chain connects TRBV18 to TRBJ2-2; 9 bases are a match to TRBD1. Germline V gene data show CDR1 as KGHSH and CDR2 as LQKENI. Trimming at V came to 6 bases and at J to 0 bases, leaving 11 bases not matched to a gene. There are 18 residues in the CDR3. The CDR3 loop is CASSPGQGSYANTGELFF. In nucleotides, the CDR3 is TGTGCCAGCTCGCCTGGACAGGGGTCTTACGCGAACACCGGGGAGCTGTTTTTT. Using reference TRBV18 and TRBJ2-2 for the parts outside the CDR3, the full variable domain is NAGVMQNPRHLVRRRGQEARLRCSPMKGHSHVYWYRQLPEEGLKFMVYLQKENIIDESGMPKERFSAEFPKEGPSILRIQQVVRGDSAAYFCASSPGQGSYANTGELFFGEGSRLTVL.

The chain combines TRBV7-8 with TRBJ1-4; no clear D gene. Germline loops: CDR1 SGHVS, CDR2 FQNEAQ. Deletions cut 6 bases from V and 8 bases from J, with 19 bases between. The CDR3 consists of 15 residues. The CDR3 loop is CASSRSWTPGEKLFF. DNA for the CDR3: TGTGCCAGCAGTCGTTCTTGGACCCCGGGGGAAAAACTGTTTTTT.

The CDR3 protein is CASTIGGSTDTQYF. For the CDR3, the DNA is TGTGCCAGCACAATTGGAGGGAGCACAGATACGCAGTATTTT. This rearrangement joins TRBV11-2 to TRBJ2-3, with D tentatively TRBD2 (6 bases). Trimming left V 7 bases short and J 0 bases short, with 11 bases between. This CDR3 is built from 14 residues. Germline CDR1 SGHAT, CDR2 FQNNGV.

In nucleotides, the CDR3 is TGCGCCAGCAGCCTCAGAGCGGGAGGAACGGATACGCAGTATTTT. Amino acid sequence: CASSLRAGGTDTQYF. The V call is TRBV5-1, the J call TRBJ2-3; 9 bases are a match to TRBD2. Germline values: CDR1 SGHRS, CDR2 YFSETQ. This CDR3 is 15 amino acids long. The V gene end was trimmed by 4 bases and the J gene end by 6 bases; junction bases not matched to a gene: 9.

This sequence joins TRBV11-3 and TRBJ2-2; tentatively, D is TRBD1 (6 bases). The CDR3 is made up of 13 amino acids. Germline CDR1 SGHNT, CDR2 YENEEA. Deletions cut 4 bases from V and 6 bases from J, with 9 bases between. The CDR3 DNA sequence: TGTGCCAGCAGCTCAGGGGAAGCCGGGGAGCTGTTTTTT. Encoded protein: CASSSGEAGELFF.

The chain has TRBV4-3 and TRBJ2-7; TRBD2 matches 10 bases. V lost 4 bases to trimming and J lost 3 bases; unmatched junction nucleotides: 9. Germline CDR1 is LGHNA and CDR2 is YSLEER. CDR3 length equals 16 residues. The CDR3 sequence is CASSPQRGGGSYEQYF. The CDR3 bases are TGCGCCAGCAGCCCACAGCGGGGGGGAGGGAGCTACGAGCAGTACTTC.

This chain uses TRBV28 with TRBJ2-7; D is unresolved. Germline values: CDR1 MDHEN, CDR2 SYDVKM. The V and J ends lost 6 bases and 4 bases respectively, with 13 bases between them. There are 13 residues in the CDR3. This CDR3 is CASSSSERYEQYF. The CDR3 DNA reads TGTGCCAGCAGCTCGTCGGAGCGATACGAGCAGTACTTC.

This clone has more than one count but fewer than ten. This chain joins TRBV28 and TRBJ2-1; the D gene is possibly TRBD1 (6 bases). Deletions cut 4 bases from V and 4 bases from J, with 17 bases between. This CDR3 region has 16 residues. CDR1 and CDR2 from the germline V gene are MDHEN and SYDVKM. CDR3 sequence (DNA): TGTGCCAGCAGTTCGGGCATCAGGGGTGAATACAATGAGCAGTTCTTC. Its translation: CASSSGIRGEYNEQFF.

The chain employs TRBV6-5 and TRBJ1-2, with TRBD1 matching over 10 bases. The CDR3 contains 13 residues. The V segment lost 7 bases and the J segment 6 bases; nucleotides outside the gene matches: 5. Per the germline V gene, CDR1 is MNHEY and CDR2 is SVGAGI. CDR3 DNA: TGTGCCAGCACTCGACAGGGGGCAAATGGCTACACCTTC. Amino acids: CASTRQGANGYTF.